These 10 T cell receptor beta chains were sequenced from one sample in a study of CD8+CD57+ T cells in acquired aplastic anemia. For CDR3 and TCR beta VDJ profiling, genomic DNA was the template used. Each CDR3 protein is one row after TCRdb ran MiXCR on the reads. The sample contains more than 40,000 distinct CDR3 sequences, about 78% of which appear only once. The sample consisted of sorted CD4+, CD8+, or CD8+CD57+ T cells (not recorded which) from PBMCs. The source is a human donor in good health, serving as a control.

The CDR3 bases are TGTGCCATCAAGGGCGTAAGGGACAGAGATAACTATGGCTACACCTTC. Translation: CAIKGVRDRDNYGYTF. The chain has TRBV25-1 and TRBJ1-2; 7 positions agree with TRBD1. CDR3 length equals 16 residues. Germline V gene sequence: CDR1 MGHDK, CDR2 SYGVNS. V gave up 10 bases and J gave up 1 base; unmatched junction bases: 15.

The V call is TRBV9, the J call TRBJ1-5, with D uncertain. From germline, CDR1 is SGDLS and CDR2 YYNGEE. Trimming removed 2 bases at V and 3 bases at J, with 12 bases between. The CDR3 loop spans 15 amino acids. The CDR3 spells CASSVGSLTNQPQHF. DNA of the CDR3: TGTGCCAGCAGCGTCGGCAGCCTAACCAATCAGCCCCAGCATTTT.

Regarding this clonotype: The CDR3 does not close with the conserved phenylalanine or tryptophan, likely indicating a read error. V and J are TRBV7-1 and TRBJ2-7; 9 positions match TRBD1. TRBV7-1 counts as an open reading frame of uncertain function. The junction had 0 bases not matched to a gene; V was cut back by 3 bases and J by 3 bases. The CDR3 is made up of 13 amino acids. The CDR3 coding sequence is TGTGCCAGCAGCTCGGACAGGGGCTACGAGCAGTACTCC. Translating it yields CASSSDRGYEQYS.

CDR3 DNA: TGTGCCAGACTCCGGGAGAGCTATGGCTACACCTTC. Translated: CARLRESYGYTF. The V gene is TRBV19, the J gene TRBJ1-2, with D unresolved. This CDR3 region has 12 residues. Germline CDR1 LNHDA, CDR2 SQIVND (reference sequence). V shed 9 bases and J shed 4 bases, with 12 bases lying between them.

This rearrangement joins TRBV10-1 to TRBJ2-3; D is unclear. The CDR3 runs 14 residues. V lost 0 bases, J lost 4 bases, and 8 bases lay in between. Germline CDR1 is WNHNN and CDR2 is SYGVQD (reference sequence). CDR3 in amino acids: CASSESGGPDTQYF. The CDR3 region has the DNA TGCGCCAGCAGTGAGTCCGGCGGCCCAGATACGCAGTATTTT.

The chain links TRBV29-1 to TRBJ1-1; D is uncertain. Between the trimmed V and J ends, which lost 4 bases and 5 bases, there was a span of 11 bases. Germline V gene sequence: CDR1 SQVTM, CDR2 ANQGSEA. This CDR3 has 12 amino acids. CDR3 sequence (DNA): TGCAGCGTTGGGGCCGGGGAGACTGAAGCTTTCTTT. Its translation: CSVGAGETEAFF.

V is TRBV20-1 and J is TRBJ1-1; D perhaps matches TRBD1 (6 bases). The CDR3 spans 14 residues. Deletions cut 1 base from V and 8 bases from J, with 17 bases between. Germline V gene lookup returns CDR1 DFQATT and CDR2 SNEGSKA (reference sequence). CDR3: CSARARTGSGEAFF. Written as DNA, the CDR3 is TGCAGTGCTAGAGCCCGAACAGGGTCAGGAGAAGCTTTCTTT.

The chain couples TRBV2 to TRBJ2-5, with D possibly matching TRBD2 (6 bases). Germline assignment: CDR1 SNHLY and CDR2 FYNNEI. The V gene lost 8 bases and the J gene lost 2 bases, with 12 bases spanning the gap. The CDR3 is 13 amino acids. Written as DNA, the CDR3 is TGTGCCAGCCAGGGACTTATTCAAGAGACCCAGTACTTC. It yields the protein CASQGLIQETQYF.

This chain connects TRBV5-4 to TRBJ2-1; 12 bases line up with TRBD2. J gave up 4 bases and V 0 bases, and 11 bases lay outside the gene matches. In germline, CDR1 is SGHNT, CDR2 YYREEE (reference sequence). CDR3 length: 19 residues. For the CDR3, the DNA is TGTGCCAGCAGCTTGGCCAAGGAAGGTCTAGCGGGAGGGTACAATGAGCAGTTCTTC. Its translation: CASSLAKEGLAGGYNEQFF.

This clonotype was seen more than once but under ten times. The rearrangement joins TRBV2 to TRBJ2-7; 7 bases fit TRBD1. CDR1 is SNHLY, CDR2 FYNNEI, per germline. The trim removed 8 bases at V and 2 bases at J, leaving 12 bases unmatched. There are 15 residues in the CDR3. DNA for the CDR3: TGTGCCAGCGGAACGGGACAGCAAATAACCTACGAGCAGTACGTC. Its translation is CASGTGQQITYEQYV.